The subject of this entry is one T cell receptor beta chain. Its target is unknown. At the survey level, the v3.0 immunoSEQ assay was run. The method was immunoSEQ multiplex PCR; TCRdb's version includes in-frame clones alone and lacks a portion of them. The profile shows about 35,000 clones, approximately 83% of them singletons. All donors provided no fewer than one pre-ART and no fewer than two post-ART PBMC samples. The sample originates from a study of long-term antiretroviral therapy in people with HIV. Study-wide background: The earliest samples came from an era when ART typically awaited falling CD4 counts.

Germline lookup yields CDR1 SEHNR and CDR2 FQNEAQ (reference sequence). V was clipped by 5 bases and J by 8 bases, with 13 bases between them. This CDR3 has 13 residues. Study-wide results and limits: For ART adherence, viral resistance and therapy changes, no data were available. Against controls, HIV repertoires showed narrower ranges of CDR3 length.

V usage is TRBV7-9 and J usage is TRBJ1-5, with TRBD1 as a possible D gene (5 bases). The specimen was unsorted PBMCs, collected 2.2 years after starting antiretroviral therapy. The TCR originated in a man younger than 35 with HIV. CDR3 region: CASSPTAGEPQHF. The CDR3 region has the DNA TGTGCCAGCAGCCCAACGGCGGGGGAGCCCCAGCATTTT.